This T cell receptor (beta chain) derives from a study of cytomegalovirus exposure and HLA in healthy donors. Study-level findings and limits: One cluster of highly shared sequence variants probably arose as a sequencing artifact.

PCR primers comprised 60 Vbeta and 13 Jbeta primers. Clones were read by immunoSEQ multiplex PCR, and TCRdb kept only the in-frame ones, dropping some. The sample has 95,000 to 120,000 clones, about 80% seen once; the top ten hold less than 5.5%. This clone occurred once. No antigen is known for it. The origin of this receptor is a woman in her twenties or thirties in good health and CMV-seropositive. What was sequenced was PBMCs.

The CDR3 DNA sequence: TGTGCCAGCAGCTTTAGACTCCACGAGCAGTACTTC. It encodes CASSFRLHEQYF. The chain joins TRBV11-3 to TRBJ2-7, with D uncertain. The CDR3 is 12 amino acids. The germline gives CDR1 SGHNT, CDR2 YENEEA. V lost 3 bases and J 5 bases, leaving 8 bases between the germline ends.